These 24 T cell receptor beta chains were all obtained from the same sample, sequenced in a study of T cell changes during pregnancy in multiple sclerosis. Produced via immunoSEQ multiplex PCR; TCRdb's table is partial and in-frame only. The table shows 120,000 or so clones, with 93% occurring only once. Sequencing was performed on peripheral blood, taken before pregnancy. All receptors come from a female donor with multiple sclerosis, enrolled in a pregnancy study.

This chain links TRBV6-6 with TRBJ2-1, with D uncertain. Trimming shortened V by 4 bases and J by 9 bases, and 13 bases separated the two germline ends. CDR1 and CDR2 (germline): MNHNY, SVGAGI (reference sequence). The CDR3 is 13 amino acids. The CDR3 spells CASSSPPRSEQFF. In DNA form, the CDR3 reads TGTGCCAGCAGTTCCCCGCCTAGGAGTGAGCAGTTCTTC.

The rearrangement uses TRBV6-1 and TRBJ2-7; TRBD2 aligns across 11 bases. Germline V CDR1 and CDR2: MNHNS, SASEGT. J lost 3 bases, V lost 11 bases, and 6 bases had no gene match. This CDR3 is built from 13 residues. The CDR3 coding sequence is TGTGCCGCCCAGACTAGCGGGATCTACGAGCAGTACTTC. Residues: CAAQTSGIYEQYF.

V usage is TRBV30 and J usage is TRBJ1-2; D remains ambiguous. There are 13 residues in the CDR3. The germline CDR1 and CDR2 sequences are GTSNPN and SVGIG (reference sequence). Trimming removed 0 bases at V and 8 bases at J, with 13 bases between. The DNA for the CDR3 is TGTGCCTGGAGTGTCGGCAGGCCACAAGGCTACACCTTC. Translation: CAWSVGRPQGYTF.

This chain connects TRBV6-5 to TRBJ1-1; perhaps TRBD1 as D (5 bases). V was trimmed by 3 bases and J by 0 bases, leaving 8 bases between them. CDR3 length equals 14 residues. Germline V gives CDR1 MNHEY, CDR2 SVGAGI. The CDR3 loop reads CASSYQGMNTEAFF. CDR3 DNA sequence: TGTGCCAGCAGTTATCAGGGTATGAACACTGAAGCTTTCTTT.

This clone was seen only once. The chain joins TRBV18 to TRBJ2-5; 7 bases are a match to TRBD1. J lost 2 bases, V lost 6 bases, and 6 bases had no gene match. This CDR3 region has 14 residues. Germline loops: CDR1 KGHSH, CDR2 LQKENI. CDR3 coding DNA: TGTGCCAGCTCCCTTGGGACAGAACAAGAGACCCAGTACTTC. This codes for CASSLGTEQETQYF.

The V gene is TRBV19, the J gene TRBJ1-1; D call uncertain. Germline CDR1 reads LNHDA; CDR2 reads SQIVND (reference sequence). The CDR3 is 15 amino acids. V dropped 3 bases and J dropped 2 bases, with 13 bases sitting between them. CDR3 protein: CASSIRTDQNTEAFF. DNA of the CDR3: TGTGCCAGTAGTATCCGAACAGACCAAAACACTGAAGCTTTCTTT.

The chain recombines TRBV27 with TRBJ1-1; D possibly corresponds to TRBD1 (5 bases). With 4 bases removed from V and 5 bases from J, the gap between germline ends came to 17 bases. Germline-derived CDR1 and CDR2 are MNHEY and SMNVEV (reference sequence). This CDR3 contains 15 residues. CDR3 in amino acids: CASSSLGGMETEAFF. The DNA for the CDR3 is TGTGCCAGCAGTTCCCTGGGGGGGATGGAAACTGAAGCTTTCTTT.

The chain joins TRBV28 to TRBJ2-3, with 11 bases that match TRBD1. The CDR3 has 14 amino acids. Germline assignment: CDR1 MDHEN and CDR2 SYDVKM. Trimming cost V 5 bases and J 6 bases; bases outside gene matches: 4. CDR3 DNA: TGTGCCAGCAGTAGGGACAGGGGGTTGGATACGCAGTATTTT. It translates to CASSRDRGLDTQYF.

V usage is TRBV15 and J usage is TRBJ2-7, with 9 bases matching TRBD2. CDR1 is LNHNV, CDR2 YYDKDF, per germline (reference sequence). This CDR3 is 14 amino acids long. Unmatched junction bases numbered 13, after V lost 11 bases and J lost 5 bases. The CDR3 protein is CAASTSGAANEQYF. DNA of the CDR3: TGTGCCGCTTCGACTAGCGGTGCCGCCAACGAGCAGTACTTC.

The chain links TRBV5-1 to TRBJ2-5; 7 bases are shared with TRBD1. CDR1 SGHRS and CDR2 YFSETQ come from the germline V gene. V gave up 3 bases and J gave up 5 bases; unmatched junction bases: 4. This CDR3 region has 13 residues. The CDR3 spells CASSWDSLETQYF. The CDR3 nucleotides read TGCGCCAGCAGCTGGGACAGCCTGGAGACCCAGTACTTC.

The chain joins TRBV28 to TRBJ1-5, with 8 bases matching TRBD1. Germline CDR1 is MDHEN and CDR2 is SYDVKM. The length of the CDR3 is 15 residues. Losses at the gene ends were 6 bases for V and 3 bases for J; bases not matched to a gene: 7. CDR3 nucleotides: TGTGCCAGCAGACTTCAGGGGGCCCTCAATCAGCCCCAGCATTTT. This gives the protein CASRLQGALNQPQHF.

V and J are TRBV9 and TRBJ1-5, with 7 bases identical to TRBD1. V lost 4 bases and J lost 4; bases outside the gene matches: 8. The CDR3 totals 15 residues. Germline V gives CDR1 SGDLS, CDR2 YYNGEE. CDR3 sequence: CASSPDRVLNQPQHF. In DNA, the CDR3 is TGTGCCAGCAGCCCTGACAGGGTCTTGAATCAGCCCCAGCATTTT.

The V and J genes are TRBV5-1 and TRBJ2-1, with TRBD1 identical over 9 bases. This CDR3 region has 15 residues. The junction had 3 bases not matched to a gene; V was cut back by 4 bases and J by 1 base. In germline, CDR1 is SGHRS, CDR2 YFSETQ. CDR3 sequence: CASSPGQGSYNEQFF. Written as DNA, the CDR3 is TGCGCCAGCAGCCCGGGACAGGGATCCTACAATGAGCAGTTCTTC.

The rearrangement links TRBV5-4 to TRBJ1-1; D is possibly TRBD1 (6 bases). In germline, CDR1 is SGHNT, CDR2 YYREEE (reference sequence). The CDR3 runs to 14 residues. V was shortened by 4 bases and J by 4 bases, with 14 bases between the two germline ends. The DNA of the CDR3 is TGTGCCAGCAGCGGAACAGGGTTTCGCACTGAAGCTTTCTTT. Protein product: CASSGTGFRTEAFF. Filled out from reference TRBV5-4 and TRBJ1-1, the complete variable domain reads ETGVTQSPTHLIKTRGQQVTLRCSSQSGHNTVSWYQQALGQGPQFIFQYYREEENGRGNFPPRFSGLQFPNYSSELNVNALELDDSALYLCASSGTGFRTEAFFGQGTRLTVV.

CDR3 loop: CASSRDRGRGQPQHF. CDR3 DNA: TGTGCCAGCAGTCGGGACAGGGGGCGCGGTCAGCCCCAGCATTTT. J is TRBJ1-5 and V is TRBV2; TRBD1 matches 12 bases. Germline CDR1 reads SNHLY; CDR2 reads FYNNEI. The CDR3 has 15 amino acids. Trimming took 5 bases from V and 6 from J; bases not matched to a gene: 5. Full variable domain (outside the CDR3, taken from reference TRBV2 and TRBJ1-5): EPEVTQTPSHQVTQMGQEVILRCVPISNHLYFYWYRQILGQKVEFLVSFYNNEISEKSEIFDDQFSVERPDGSNFTLKIRSTKLEDSAMYFCASSRDRGRGQPQHFGDGTRLSIL.

This chain uses TRBV6-6 with TRBJ2-2, with D hard to call. V lost 6 bases, J lost 6 bases, and 11 bases lay in between. The CDR3 has 13 amino acids. Germline V gene data show CDR1 as MNHNY and CDR2 as SVGAGI (reference sequence). The CDR3 DNA reads as TGTGCCAGCAGCCTCCGGGTGCCCGGGGAGCTGTTTTTT. It yields the protein CASSLRVPGELFF.

The gene calls are TRBV21-1 and TRBJ2-7; the D call TRBD2 from the table was never checked on the DNA. TRBV21-1 corresponds to a pseudogene. The CDR3 has 17 residues. CDR3 residues: CASSKANRRRGPYEQYF. CDR3 in DNA: TGTGCCAGCAGCAAAGCCAACCGGCGCAGAGGCCCCTACGAGCAGTACTTC.

V and J are TRBV15 and TRBJ1-2; 7 bases map to TRBD1. CDR1 is LNHNV and CDR2 is YYDKDF in the germline V gene (reference sequence). This CDR3 region has 15 residues. V gave up 1 base and J gave up 2 bases; unmatched junction bases: 4. CDR3 in amino acids: CATSRGDSSNYGYTF. CDR3 in DNA: TGTGCCACCAGCAGAGGGGACAGTTCCAACTATGGCTACACCTTC.

This clone was observed a single time. The chain recombines TRBV11-2 with TRBJ1-1; perhaps TRBD1 as D (5 bases). CDR3 length equals 14 residues. The V gene lost 2 bases and the J gene lost 5 bases, with 12 bases spanning the gap. The germline gives CDR1 SGHAT, CDR2 FQNNGV. The CDR3, as DNA: TGTGCCAGCAGCTTACAGGGTCTAGGGACTGAAGCTTTCTTT. Translation: CASSLQGLGTEAFF. Full variable domain (missing parts from reference TRBV11-2 and TRBJ1-1): EAGVAQSPRYKIIEKRQSVAFWCNPISGHATLYWYQQILGQGPKLLIQFQNNGVVDDSQLPKDRFSAERLKGVDSTLKIQPAKLEDSAVYLCASSLQGLGTEAFFGQGTRLTVV.

The V call is TRBV30, the J call TRBJ2-2, with 8 bases lining up with TRBD2. The CDR3 has 14 residues. V gave up 4 bases and J gave up 4 bases; unmatched junction bases: 5. CDR1 and CDR2 from the germline V gene are GTSNPN and SVGIG (reference sequence). CDR3 in DNA: TGTGCCTGGACCCGACTAGCGACCACCGGGGAGCTGTTTTTT. Translated: CAWTRLATTGELFF.

J is TRBJ2-3 and V is TRBV5-1; 7 bases agree with TRBD1. Looked up from germline, CDR1 is SGHRS and CDR2 is YFSETQ. V was pared by 5 bases and J by 6 bases, with 9 bases of the junction left unmatched. The CDR3 covers 14 residues. This CDR3 is CASRAQTGSDTQYF. CDR3 in DNA: TGCGCCAGCAGAGCTCAGACAGGGTCGGATACGCAGTATTTT. The full variable domain, in which reference TRBV5-1 and TRBJ2-3 provide the parts outside the CDR3, is KAGVTQTPRYLIKTRGQQVTLSCSPISGHRSVSWYQQTPGQGLQFLFEYFSETQRNKGNFPGRFSGRQFSNSRSEMNVSTLELGDSALYLCASRAQTGSDTQYFGPGTRLTVL.

The chain employs TRBV19 and TRBJ2-2; 8 bases map to TRBD2. CDR1 is LNHDA, CDR2 SQIVND, per germline (reference sequence). CDR3 size: 18 residues. V shed 4 bases and J 1 base; nucleotides not matched to a gene: 11. This CDR3 reads CASSTKRLLAGNTGELFF. The CDR3, as DNA: TGTGCCAGTAGTACGAAACGACTCCTAGCGGGGAACACCGGGGAGCTGTTTTTT.

This rearrangement joins TRBV7-2 to TRBJ1-2, with a possible D match to TRBD1 (6 bases). The ends were cut back, 0 bases at V and 2 bases at J, with 10 bases in the middle. Germline loops: CDR1 SGHTA, CDR2 FQGNSA. This CDR3 has 15 residues. CDR3 DNA: TGTGCCAGCAGCTTAGCCCCCGACAGGAACTATGGCTACACCTTC. Amino acids: CASSLAPDRNYGYTF. Full variable domain (rest looked up from reference TRBV7-2 and TRBJ1-2): GAGVSQSPSNKVTEKGKDVELRCDPISGHTALYWYRQSLGQGLEFLIYFQGNSAPDKSGLPSDRFSAERTGGSVSTLTIQRTQQEDSAVYLCASSLAPDRNYGYTFGSGTRLTVV.

This clone was seen a single time. This sequence joins TRBV30 and TRBJ1-6, with D perhaps matching TRBD1 (5 bases). Germline V CDR1 and CDR2: GTSNPN, SVGIG (reference sequence). The V and J ends lost 3 bases and 6 bases respectively, with 27 bases between them. The CDR3 has 19 amino acids. This CDR3 is CAWSPSREGQLRGNSPLHF. CDR3 nucleotide sequence: TGTGCCTGGAGCCCGAGCAGGGAAGGGCAACTAAGGGGTAATTCACCCCTCCACTTT.